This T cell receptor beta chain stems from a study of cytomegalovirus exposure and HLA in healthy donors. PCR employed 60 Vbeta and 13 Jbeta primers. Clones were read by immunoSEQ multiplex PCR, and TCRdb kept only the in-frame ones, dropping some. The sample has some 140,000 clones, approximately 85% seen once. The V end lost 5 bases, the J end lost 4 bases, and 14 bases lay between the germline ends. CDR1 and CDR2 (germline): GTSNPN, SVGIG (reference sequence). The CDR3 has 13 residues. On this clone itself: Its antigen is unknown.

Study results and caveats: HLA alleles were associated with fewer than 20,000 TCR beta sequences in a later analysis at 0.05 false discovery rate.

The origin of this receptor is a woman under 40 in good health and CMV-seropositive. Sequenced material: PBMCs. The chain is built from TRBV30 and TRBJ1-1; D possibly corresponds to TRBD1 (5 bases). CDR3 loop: CAWEDQGGTEAFF. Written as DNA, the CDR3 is TGTGCCTGGGAAGACCAGGGAGGCACTGAAGCTTTCTTT.